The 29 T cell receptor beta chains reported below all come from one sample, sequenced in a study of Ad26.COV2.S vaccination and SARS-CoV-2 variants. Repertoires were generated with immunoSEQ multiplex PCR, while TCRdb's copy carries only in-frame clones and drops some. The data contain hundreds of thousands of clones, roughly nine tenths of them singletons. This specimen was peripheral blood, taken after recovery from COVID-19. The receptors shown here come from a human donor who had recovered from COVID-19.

This CDR3 is CASSLAVKGGNTEAFF. The CDR3 DNA sequence: TGTGCCAGCAGCTTGGCGGTTAAGGGAGGGAACACTGAAGCTTTCTTT. The V and J genes are TRBV5-6 and TRBJ1-1; D remains unclear. The CDR3 sequence is 16 residues long. Germline assignment: CDR1 SGHDT and CDR2 YYEEEE. V was clipped by 0 bases and J by 1 base, with 13 bases between them.

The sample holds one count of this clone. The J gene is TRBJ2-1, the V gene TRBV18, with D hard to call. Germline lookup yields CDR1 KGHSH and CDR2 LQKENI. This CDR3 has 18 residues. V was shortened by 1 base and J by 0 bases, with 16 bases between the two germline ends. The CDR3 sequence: CASSPLSLRLSSYNEQFF. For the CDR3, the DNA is TGTGCCAGCTCACCACTATCATTACGGTTGAGCTCCTACAATGAGCAGTTCTTC. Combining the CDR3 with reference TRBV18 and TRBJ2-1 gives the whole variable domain NAGVMQNPRHLVRRRGQEARLRCSPMKGHSHVYWYRQLPEEGLKFMVYLQKENIIDESGMPKERFSAEFPKEGPSILRIQQVVRGDSAAYFCASSPLSLRLSSYNEQFFGPGTRLTVL.

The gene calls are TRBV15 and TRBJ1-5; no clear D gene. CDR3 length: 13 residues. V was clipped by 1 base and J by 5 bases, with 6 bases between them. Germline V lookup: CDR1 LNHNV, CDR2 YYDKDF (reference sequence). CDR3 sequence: CATSRASYQPQHF. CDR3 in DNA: TGTGCCACCAGCAGAGCCAGTTATCAGCCCCAGCATTTT.

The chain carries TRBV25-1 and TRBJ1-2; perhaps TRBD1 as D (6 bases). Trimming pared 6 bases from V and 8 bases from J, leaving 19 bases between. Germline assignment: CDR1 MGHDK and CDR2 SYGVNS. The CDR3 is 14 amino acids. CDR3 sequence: CASRGEGQRAGYTF. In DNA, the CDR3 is TGTGCCAGCAGGGGGGAGGGACAAAGGGCCGGCTACACCTTC.

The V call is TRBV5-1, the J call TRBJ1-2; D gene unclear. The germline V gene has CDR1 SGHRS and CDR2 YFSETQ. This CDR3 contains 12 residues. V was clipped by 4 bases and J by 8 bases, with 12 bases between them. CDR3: CASSANSAGYTF. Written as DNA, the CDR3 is TGCGCCAGCAGCGCGAACAGTGCCGGCTACACCTTC.

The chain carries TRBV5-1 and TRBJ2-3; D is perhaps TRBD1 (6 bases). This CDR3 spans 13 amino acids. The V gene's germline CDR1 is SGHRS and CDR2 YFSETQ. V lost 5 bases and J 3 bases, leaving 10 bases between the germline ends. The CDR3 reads CASRARGTDTQYF. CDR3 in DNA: TGCGCCAGCAGAGCCAGGGGAACAGATACGCAGTATTTT.

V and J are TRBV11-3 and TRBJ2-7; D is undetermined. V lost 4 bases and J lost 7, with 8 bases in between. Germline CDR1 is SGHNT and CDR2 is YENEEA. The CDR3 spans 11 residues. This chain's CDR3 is CASSSGREQYF. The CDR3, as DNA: TGTGCCAGCAGCTCCGGACGGGAGCAGTACTTC. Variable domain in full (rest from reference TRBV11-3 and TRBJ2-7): EAGVVQSPRYKIIEKKQPVAFWCNPISGHNTLYWYLQNLGQGPELLIRYENEEAVDDSQLPKDRFSAERLKGVDSTLKIQPAELGDSAVYLCASSSGREQYFGPGTRLTVT.

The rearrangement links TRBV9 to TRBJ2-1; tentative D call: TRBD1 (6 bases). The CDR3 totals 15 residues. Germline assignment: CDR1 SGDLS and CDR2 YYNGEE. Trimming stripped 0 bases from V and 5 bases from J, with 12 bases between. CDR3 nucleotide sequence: TGTGCCAGCAGCGTAGGAGGGGGAGTGAACAATGAGCAGTTCTTC. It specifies CASSVGGGVNNEQFF. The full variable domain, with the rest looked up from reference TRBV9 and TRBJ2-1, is DSGVTQTPKHLITATGQRVTLRCSPRSGDLSVYWYQQSLDQGLQFLIQYYNGEERAKGNILERFSAQQFPDLHSELNLSSLELGDSALYFCASSVGGGVNNEQFFGPGTRLTVL.

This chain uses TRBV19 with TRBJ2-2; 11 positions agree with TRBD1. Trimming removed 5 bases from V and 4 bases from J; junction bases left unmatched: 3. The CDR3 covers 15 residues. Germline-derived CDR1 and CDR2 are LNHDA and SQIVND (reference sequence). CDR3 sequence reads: CASSPGTGGTGELFF. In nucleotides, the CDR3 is TGTGCCAGTAGTCCAGGGACAGGGGGCACCGGGGAGCTGTTTTTT.

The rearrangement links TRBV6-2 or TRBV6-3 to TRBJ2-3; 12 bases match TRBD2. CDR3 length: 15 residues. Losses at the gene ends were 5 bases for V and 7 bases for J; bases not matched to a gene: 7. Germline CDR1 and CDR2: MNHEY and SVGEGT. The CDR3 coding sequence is TGTGCCAGCAGTCTTCTAGCGGGGGGGCCGAATACGCAGTATTTT. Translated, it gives CASSLLAGGPNTQYF.

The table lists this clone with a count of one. The CDR3 sequence: CSVGSGGLLEANVLTF. CDR3 nucleotide sequence: TGCAGCGTGGGGAGCGGGGGTCTTCTGGAGGCCAACGTCCTGACTTTC. The chain recombines TRBV29-1 with TRBJ2-6; 8 positions match TRBD2. The CDR3 covers 16 residues. The trim removed 6 bases at V and 6 bases at J, leaving 13 bases unmatched. CDR1 is SQVTM, CDR2 ANQGSEA, per germline.

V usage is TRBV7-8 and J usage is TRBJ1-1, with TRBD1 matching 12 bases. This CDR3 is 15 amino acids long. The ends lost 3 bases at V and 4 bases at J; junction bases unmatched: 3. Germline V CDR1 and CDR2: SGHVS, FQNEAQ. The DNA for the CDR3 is TGTGCCAGCAGCTTGGGGACAGGGGGCGGCACTGAAGCTTTCTTT. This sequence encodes CASSLGTGGGTEAFF. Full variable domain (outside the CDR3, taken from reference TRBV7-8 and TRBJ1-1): GAGVSQSPRYKVAKRGQDVALRCDPISGHVSLFWYQQALGQGPEFLTYFQNEAQLDKSGLPSDRFFAERPEGSVSTLKIQRTQQEDSAVYLCASSLGTGGGTEAFFGQGTRLTVV.

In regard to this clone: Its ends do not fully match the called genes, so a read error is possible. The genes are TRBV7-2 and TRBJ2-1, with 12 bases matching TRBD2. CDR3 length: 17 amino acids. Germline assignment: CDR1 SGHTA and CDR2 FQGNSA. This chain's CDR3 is CASSVASGGASYNEQFF. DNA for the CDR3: TGTGCCAGCAGCGTAGCTAGCGGGGGGGCATCCTACAATGAGCAGTTCTTC.

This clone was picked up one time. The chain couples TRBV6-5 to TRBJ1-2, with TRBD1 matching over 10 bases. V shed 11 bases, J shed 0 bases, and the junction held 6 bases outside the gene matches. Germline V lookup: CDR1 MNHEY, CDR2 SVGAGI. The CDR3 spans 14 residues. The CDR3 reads CAGDRGDPNYGYTF. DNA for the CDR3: TGTGCCGGGGACAGGGGCGATCCTAACTATGGCTACACCTTC.

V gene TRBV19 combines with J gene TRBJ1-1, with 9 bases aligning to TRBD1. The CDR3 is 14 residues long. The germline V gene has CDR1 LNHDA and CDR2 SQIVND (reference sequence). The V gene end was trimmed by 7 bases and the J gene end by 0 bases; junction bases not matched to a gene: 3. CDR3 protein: CASTGTGLNTEAFF. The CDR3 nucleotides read TGTGCCAGTACGGGGACAGGGTTGAACACTGAAGCTTTCTTT. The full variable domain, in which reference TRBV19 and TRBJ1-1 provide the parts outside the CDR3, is DGGITQSPKYLFRKEGQNVTLSCEQNLNHDAMYWYRQDPGQGLRLIYYSQIVNDFQKGDIAEGYSVSREKKESFPLTVTSAQKNPTAFYLCASTGTGLNTEAFFGQGTRLTVV.

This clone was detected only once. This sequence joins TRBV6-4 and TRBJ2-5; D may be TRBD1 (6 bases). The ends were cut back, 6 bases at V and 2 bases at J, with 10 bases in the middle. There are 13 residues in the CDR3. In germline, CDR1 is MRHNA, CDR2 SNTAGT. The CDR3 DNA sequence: TGTGCCAGCAGCCGGACAGATCAAGAGACCCAGTACTTC. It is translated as CASSRTDQETQYF.

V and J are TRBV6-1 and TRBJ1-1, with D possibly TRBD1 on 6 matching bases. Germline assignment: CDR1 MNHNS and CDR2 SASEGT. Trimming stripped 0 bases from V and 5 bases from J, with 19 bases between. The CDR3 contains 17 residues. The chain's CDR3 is CASSEAPGGGHLTEAFF. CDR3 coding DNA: TGTGCCAGCAGTGAAGCGCCCGGGGGGGGCCACCTTACTGAAGCTTTCTTT.

The CDR3, as DNA: TGCGCCAGCAGCACCCGGCAGAACACTGAAGCTTTCTTT. As protein: CASSTRQNTEAFF. This chain joins TRBV5-1 and TRBJ1-1; no reliable D call. The ends were cut back, 4 bases at V and 1 base at J, with 8 bases in the middle. The CDR3 runs 13 residues. Per the germline V gene, CDR1 is SGHRS and CDR2 is YFSETQ. The whole variable domain, remainder taken from reference TRBV5-1 and TRBJ1-1, is KAGVTQTPRYLIKTRGQQVTLSCSPISGHRSVSWYQQTPGQGLQFLFEYFSETQRNKGNFPGRFSGRQFSNSRSEMNVSTLELGDSALYLCASSTRQNTEAFFGQGTRLTVV.

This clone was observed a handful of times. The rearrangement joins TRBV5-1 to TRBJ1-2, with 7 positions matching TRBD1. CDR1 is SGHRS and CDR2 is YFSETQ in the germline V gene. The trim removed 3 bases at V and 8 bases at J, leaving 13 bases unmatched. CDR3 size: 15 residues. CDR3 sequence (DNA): TGCGCCAGCAGCTCCTCTCTCACAGGGGTGGAAGGCTACACCTTC. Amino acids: CASSSSLTGVEGYTF.

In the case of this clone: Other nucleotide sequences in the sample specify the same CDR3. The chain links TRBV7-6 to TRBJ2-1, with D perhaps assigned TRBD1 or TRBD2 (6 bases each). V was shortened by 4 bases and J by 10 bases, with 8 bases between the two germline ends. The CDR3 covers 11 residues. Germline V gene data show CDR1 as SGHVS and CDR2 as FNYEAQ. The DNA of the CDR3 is TGTGCCAGCAGCTCCGGGGGCGAGCAGTTCTTC. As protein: CASSSGGEQFF.

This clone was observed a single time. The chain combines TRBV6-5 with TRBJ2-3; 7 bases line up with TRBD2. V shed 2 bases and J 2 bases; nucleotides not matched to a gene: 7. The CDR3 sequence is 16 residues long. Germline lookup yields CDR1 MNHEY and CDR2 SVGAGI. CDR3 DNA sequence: TGTGCCAGCAGTTACGAGGAGGCGGGGGTCACAGATACGCAGTATTTT. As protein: CASSYEEAGVTDTQYF.

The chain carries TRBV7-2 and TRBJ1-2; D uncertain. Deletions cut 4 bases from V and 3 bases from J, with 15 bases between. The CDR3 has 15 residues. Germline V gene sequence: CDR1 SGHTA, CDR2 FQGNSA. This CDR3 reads CASSSSLSGDYGYTF. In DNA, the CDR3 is TGTGCCAGCAGCTCGTCATTGTCGGGTGACTATGGCTACACCTTC.

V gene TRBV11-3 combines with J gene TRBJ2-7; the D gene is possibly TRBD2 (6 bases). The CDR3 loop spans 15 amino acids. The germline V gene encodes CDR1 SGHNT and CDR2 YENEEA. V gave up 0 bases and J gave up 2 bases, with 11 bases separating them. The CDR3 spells CASSLDGGEAYEQYF. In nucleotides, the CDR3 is TGTGCCAGCAGCTTAGACGGCGGGGAAGCCTACGAGCAGTACTTC.

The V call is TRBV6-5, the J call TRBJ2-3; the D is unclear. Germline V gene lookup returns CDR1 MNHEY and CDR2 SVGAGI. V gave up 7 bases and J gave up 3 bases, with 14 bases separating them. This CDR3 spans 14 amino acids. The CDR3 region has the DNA TGTGCCAGCAAGAAAGTGGGTACGACAGATACGCAGTATTTT. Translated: CASKKVGTTDTQYF.

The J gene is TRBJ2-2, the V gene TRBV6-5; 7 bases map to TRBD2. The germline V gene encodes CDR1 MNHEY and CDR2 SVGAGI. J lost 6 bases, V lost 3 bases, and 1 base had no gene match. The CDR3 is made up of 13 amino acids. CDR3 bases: TGTGCCAGCAGTTATGGGGGGGCCGGGGAGCTGTTTTTT. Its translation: CASSYGGAGELFF.

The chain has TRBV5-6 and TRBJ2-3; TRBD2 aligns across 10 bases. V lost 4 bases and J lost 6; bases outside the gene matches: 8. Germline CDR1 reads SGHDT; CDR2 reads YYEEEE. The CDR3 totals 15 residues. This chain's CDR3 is CASSLPGLASDTQYF. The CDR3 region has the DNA TGTGCCAGCAGCCTTCCGGGACTAGCGTCTGATACGCAGTATTTT.

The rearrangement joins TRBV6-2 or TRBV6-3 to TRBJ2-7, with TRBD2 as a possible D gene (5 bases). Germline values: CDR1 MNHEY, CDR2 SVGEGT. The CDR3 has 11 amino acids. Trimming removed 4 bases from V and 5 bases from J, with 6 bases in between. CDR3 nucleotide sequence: TGTGCCAGCAGTTGGGGAGACGAGCAGTACTTC. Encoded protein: CASSWGDEQYF.

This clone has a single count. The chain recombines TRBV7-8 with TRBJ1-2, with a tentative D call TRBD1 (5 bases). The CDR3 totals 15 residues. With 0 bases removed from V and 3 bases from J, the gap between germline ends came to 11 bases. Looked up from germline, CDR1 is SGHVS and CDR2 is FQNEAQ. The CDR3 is CASSLAGQGDYGYTF. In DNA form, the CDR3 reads TGTGCCAGCAGCTTAGCGGGGCAGGGAGACTATGGCTACACCTTC. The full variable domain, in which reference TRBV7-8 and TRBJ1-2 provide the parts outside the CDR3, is GAGVSQSPRYKVAKRGQDVALRCDPISGHVSLFWYQQALGQGPEFLTYFQNEAQLDKSGLPSDRFFAERPEGSVSTLKIQRTQQEDSAVYLCASSLAGQGDYGYTFGSGTRLTVV.

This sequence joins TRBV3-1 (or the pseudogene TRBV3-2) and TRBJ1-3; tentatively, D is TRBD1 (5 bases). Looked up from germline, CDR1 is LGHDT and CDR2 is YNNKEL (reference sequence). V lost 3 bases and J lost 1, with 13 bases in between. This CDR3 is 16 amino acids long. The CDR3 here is CASSQPGQRSGNTIYF. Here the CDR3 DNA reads TGTGCCAGCAGCCAGCCCGGACAACGATCTGGAAACACCATATATTTT.